The clone carrying this T cell receptor (beta chain) is medium-sized (0.01 to 0.1%) in the sample. What it recognizes is unknown. These data come from a study of T cells in localized non-small cell lung cancer. Overall study results and limits: In uninvolved adjacent lung, T cell clonality reached its highest value, exceeding tumor. Sequencing involved a lone tumor region, leaving heterogeneity possible. A raised T cell density in blood coincided with lengthier overall survival.

Profiled with immunoSEQ multiplex PCR; TCRdb holds only in-frame clones, not every one. The sample has approximately 1,000 clones; less than 25% are singletons. CDR1 is MNHGY, CDR2 SAAAGT, per germline. CDR3 length: 14 residues. Deletions cut 10 bases from V and 8 bases from J, with 18 bases between. The source was normal lung tissue next to the tumor, collected before any cancer treatment. The V gene is TRBV6-8, the J gene TRBJ1-6, with D possibly TRBD1 on 5 matching bases. The clonotype comes from a male donor older than 55 with stage III lung adenocarcinoma. This CDR3 reads CAITAGAEDSPLHF. CDR3 in DNA: TGTGCCATCACCGCCGGGGCGGAGGATTCACCCCTCCACTTT.